Below, 28 T cell receptor beta chains from the same sample are listed, as sequenced in a study of T cell responses to AZD1222 COVID-19 vaccine. Clones were read by immunoSEQ multiplex PCR, and TCRdb kept only the in-frame ones, dropping some. The repertoire holds about 160,000 clones, with 88% as singletons. Sequencing was performed on peripheral blood, taken on day 0 of AZD1222 vaccination. The receptor set was obtained from an adult in good health.

This rearrangement joins TRBV6-2 or TRBV6-3 to TRBJ2-1, with 8 bases aligning to TRBD1. Looked up from germline, CDR1 is MNHEY and CDR2 is SVGEGT. There are 14 residues in the CDR3. Trimming took 6 bases from V and 4 from J; bases not matched to a gene: 5. The CDR3 DNA follows: TGTGCCAGCAGCGCACAGGGGGGTTACAATGAGCAGTTCTTC. It codes for CASSAQGGYNEQFF.

The genes are TRBV18 and TRBJ1-1, with 7 bases aligning to TRBD1. The CDR3 contains 15 residues. Germline V CDR1 and CDR2: KGHSH, LQKENI. J gave up 2 bases and V 3 bases, and 6 bases lay outside the gene matches. The chain's CDR3 is CASSPDRQGNTEAFF. The CDR3 nucleotides are TGTGCCAGCTCACCGGATAGACAGGGTAACACTGAAGCTTTCTTT.

This chain connects TRBV6-5 to TRBJ2-2; D is uncertain. Deletions cut 0 bases from V and 5 bases from J, with 10 bases between. The CDR3 runs 15 residues. Germline V gives CDR1 MNHEY, CDR2 SVGAGI. Here the CDR3 DNA reads TGTGCCAGCAGTTACTCGAGAATCTCGACCGGGGAGCTGTTTTTT. Its protein product is CASSYSRISTGELFF.

The chain recombines TRBV25-1 with TRBJ2-1; 7 bases agree with TRBD1. Germline trimming cut 5 bases from V and 10 bases from J; bases unmatched to any gene: 17. Germline CDR1 MGHDK, CDR2 SYGVNS. The CDR3 is 16 amino acids. The CDR3 here is CASSTPGTAVEIEQFF. The CDR3 DNA reads as TGTGCCAGCAGTACGCCGGGGACAGCGGTAGAAATAGAGCAGTTCTTC.

The genes are TRBV7-2 and TRBJ2-4; 7 nucleotides match TRBD1. The CDR3 has 14 residues. The V segment lost 5 bases and the J segment 0 bases; nucleotides outside the gene matches: 1. Germline CDR1 SGHTA, CDR2 FQGNSA. The CDR3 sequence: CASSGDRAKNIQYF. The CDR3 nucleotides read TGTGCCAGCAGCGGGGACAGAGCCAAAAACATTCAGTACTTC.

This chain uses TRBV9 with TRBJ2-7, with D possibly being TRBD1 (6 bases). Trimming shortened V by 4 bases and J by 1 base, and 9 bases separated the two germline ends. Germline CDR1 and CDR2: SGDLS and YYNGEE. CDR3 size: 13 residues. The CDR3 sequence: CASSRTGSYEQYF. The CDR3 coding sequence is TGTGCCAGCAGCCGAACAGGGTCCTACGAGCAGTACTTC.

The chain uses TRBV6-5 and TRBJ1-6, with TRBD1 as a possible D gene (5 bases). The CDR3 covers 14 residues. The ends were cut back, 6 bases at V and 10 bases at J, with 16 bases in the middle. CDR1 and CDR2 (germline): MNHEY, SVGAGI. The CDR3 protein is CASRKTGRDSPLHF. As DNA, the CDR3 is TGTGCCAGCAGAAAAACGGGGCGAGACTCACCCCTCCACTTT.

The V and J genes are TRBV5-3 and TRBJ1-1; the D is unclear. TRBV5-3 is sorted into the ORF group, with uncertain function. V was shortened by 0 bases and J by 5 bases, with 20 bases between the two germline ends. The CDR3 length is 17 residues. The CDR3 DNA sequence: TGTGCCAGAAGCTTGGTTCTTCGTCGGGTAGTCTGTACTGAAGCTTTCTTT. Translating it yields CARSLVLRRVVCTEAFF.

This clone was observed a single time. The chain carries TRBV3-1 (or the pseudogene TRBV3-2) and TRBJ2-1; D possibly uses TRBD1 or TRBD2 (5 bases each). The ends were cut back, 8 bases at V and 7 bases at J, with 18 bases in the middle. Germline V gene sequence: CDR1 LGHDT, CDR2 YNNKEL (reference sequence). The CDR3 sequence is 14 residues long. The CDR3 loop reads CASGASRGLNEQFF. CDR3 nucleotides: TGTGCCAGCGGCGCTTCGAGGGGCCTGAATGAGCAGTTCTTC.

The chain is built from TRBV2 and TRBJ2-2, with 8 bases matching TRBD2. In germline, CDR1 is SNHLY, CDR2 FYNNEI. This CDR3 comprises 18 residues. Losses at the gene ends were 5 bases for V and 0 bases for J; bases not matched to a gene: 11. CDR3 in amino acids: CASSFFPSGRTNTGELFF. Here the CDR3 DNA reads TGTGCCAGCAGTTTTTTCCCTAGCGGGCGAACGAACACCGGGGAGCTGTTTTTT.

This sequence joins TRBV28 and TRBJ1-6; 12 bases agree with TRBD1. After removal of 2 bases from V and 10 bases from J, the junction contained 6 bases not matched to a gene. Germline V gives CDR1 MDHEN, CDR2 SYDVKM. The CDR3 extends over 16 amino acids. This CDR3 reads CASSLAGTGGASPLHF. The CDR3 nucleotides read TGTGCCAGCAGTTTAGCCGGGACAGGGGGCGCGTCACCCCTCCACTTT.

The chain uses TRBV5-1 and TRBJ1-5; 8 bases are shared with TRBD1. Per germline, CDR1 SGHRS and CDR2 YFSETQ. The CDR3 is 17 amino acids. V trimming: 0 bases; J trimming: 0 bases; junction bases outside the gene matches: 5. In DNA, the CDR3 is TGCGCCAGCAGCTTGGATGGACAGGGTAATAGCAATCAGCCCCAGCATTTT. It translates to CASSLDGQGNSNQPQHF.

The rearrangement joins TRBV5-6 to TRBJ2-7; 9 bases are a match to TRBD2. The J segment lost 5 bases and the V segment lost 5 bases, leaving 11 bases of the junction unmatched. The germline V gene has CDR1 SGHDT and CDR2 YYEEEE. CDR3 length: 15 amino acids. The CDR3 region has the DNA TGTGCCAGCAGTTTAAAAGGCGGGGGGGCCCACGAGCAGTACTTC. This codes for CASSLKGGGAHEQYF. Together with reference TRBV5-6 and TRBJ2-7, the CDR3 gives the full variable domain: DAGVTQSPTHLIKTRGQQVTLRCSPKSGHDTVSWYQQALGQGPQFIFQYYEEEERQRGNFPDRFSGHQFPNYSSELNVNALLLGDSALYLCASSLKGGGAHEQYFGPGTRLTVT.

The chain employs TRBV19 and TRBJ2-1, with D tentatively TRBD2 (6 bases). The V gene's germline CDR1 is LNHDA and CDR2 SQIVND (reference sequence). The CDR3 has 15 amino acids. V dropped 4 bases and J dropped 2 bases, with 12 bases sitting between them. CDR3 residues: CASSTVGGAYNEQFF. The DNA for the CDR3 is TGTGCCAGTAGTACGGTGGGAGGTGCCTACAATGAGCAGTTCTTC.

The V gene is TRBV6-5, the J gene TRBJ2-5; D is possibly TRBD1 or TRBD2 (7 bases each). V was trimmed by 8 bases and J by 2 bases, leaving 18 bases between them. The CDR3 is 15 residues long. Per germline, CDR1 MNHEY and CDR2 SVGAGI. Here the CDR3 reads CASYQGGGLQETQYF. For the CDR3, the DNA is TGTGCCAGCTATCAGGGGGGGGGCCTGCAAGAGACCCAGTACTTC.

The chain combines TRBV18 with TRBJ1-4; D is unclear. V gave up 4 bases and J gave up 0 bases, with 3 bases separating them. CDR1 is KGHSH, CDR2 LQKENI, per germline. The length of the CDR3 is 13 residues. DNA for the CDR3: TGTGCCAGCTCACTTACAACTAATGAAAAACTGTTTTTT. Protein sequence: CASSLTTNEKLFF.

This chain connects TRBV4-3 to TRBJ2-2, with unresolved D. The germline gives CDR1 LGHNA, CDR2 YSLEER. With 0 bases removed from V and 3 bases from J, the gap between germline ends came to 5 bases. This CDR3 has 14 amino acids. The CDR3 loop is CASSQEGYTGELFF. The CDR3 DNA follows: TGCGCCAGCAGCCAAGAAGGGTACACCGGGGAGCTGTTTTTT.

The V gene is TRBV7-9, the J gene TRBJ1-2; weak D call: TRBD1 (5 bases). Trimming took off 3 bases at V and 4 bases at J, with 12 bases between the two ends. Looked up from germline, CDR1 is SEHNR and CDR2 is FQNEAQ (reference sequence). The CDR3 totals 14 residues. CDR3 coding DNA: TGTGCCAGCAGCTTGGGGGGACGGAGCTATGGCTACACCTTC. Translated, it gives CASSLGGRSYGYTF.

V and J are TRBV9 and TRBJ2-7; possible D gene TRBD1, 5 bases. The CDR3 is 14 amino acids. V lost 2 bases, J lost 2 bases, and 11 bases lay in between. CDR1 and CDR2 (germline): SGDLS, YYNGEE. The CDR3 region has the DNA TGTGCCAGCAGCGTTAGGGGCGGAACCTACGAGCAGTACTTC. It translates to CASSVRGGTYEQYF. Based on the CDR3 plus reference TRBV9 and TRBJ2-7, the full variable domain is DSGVTQTPKHLITATGQRVTLRCSPRSGDLSVYWYQQSLDQGLQFLIQYYNGEERAKGNILERFSAQQFPDLHSELNLSSLELGDSALYFCASSVRGGTYEQYFGPGTRLTVT.

The chain carries TRBV5-4 and TRBJ1-4; no clear D. V lost 4 bases and J lost 6, with 19 bases in between. This CDR3 has 16 amino acids. Per germline, CDR1 SGHNT and CDR2 YYREEE (reference sequence). CDR3: CASSPNPGAGDEKLFF. CDR3 nucleotide sequence: TGTGCCAGCAGCCCCAACCCGGGAGCCGGGGATGAAAAACTGTTTTTT.

This clone was recorded only once. The gene calls are TRBV5-4 and TRBJ1-6; TRBD1 is a possible D gene (5 bases). The CDR3 has 19 amino acids. Germline CDR1 SGHNT, CDR2 YYREEE (reference sequence). The germline V and J ends were trimmed by 0 bases and 0 bases, with 16 bases remaining between them. CDR3 amino acids: CASSLAQTVGSSYNSPLHF. DNA of the CDR3: TGTGCCAGCAGCTTGGCCCAGACAGTGGGGAGCTCCTATAATTCACCCCTCCACTTT.

The CDR3 is CASSLTGRGNYGYTF. CDR3 sequence (DNA): TGTGCCAGCAGTTTAACGGGCAGGGGGAACTATGGCTACACCTTC. The J gene is TRBJ1-2, the V gene TRBV27; TRBD1 agrees at 7 bases. The ends lost 2 bases at V and 2 bases at J; junction bases unmatched: 5. CDR3 size: 15 residues. The V gene's germline CDR1 is MNHEY and CDR2 SMNVEV (reference sequence).

This clone was recorded a few times. V gene TRBV28 combines with J gene TRBJ1-4, with D unclear. Germline CDR1 and CDR2: MDHEN and SYDVKM. V was pared by 6 bases and J by 2 bases, with 7 bases between. The CDR3 contains 13 residues. The CDR3 loop reads CASSYGTNEKLFF. As DNA, the CDR3 is TGTGCCAGCAGCTACGGGACTAATGAAAAACTGTTTTTT. Based on the CDR3 plus reference TRBV28 and TRBJ1-4, the full variable domain is DVKVTQSSRYLVKRTGEKVFLECVQDMDHENMFWYRQDPGLGLRLIYFSYDVKMKEKGDIPEGYSVSREKKERFSLILESASTNQTSMYLCASSYGTNEKLFFGSGTQLSVL.

The V call is TRBV7-2, the J call TRBJ2-3, with 9 nucleotides matching TRBD1. CDR1 and CDR2 from the germline V gene are SGHTA and FQGNSA. The CDR3 extends over 19 amino acids. V was clipped by 3 bases and J by 4 bases; unmatched bases: 17. Written as DNA, the CDR3 is TGTGCCAGCAGCTTCGGGGGCAACCGGGACAGGGATTTTGCAGATACGCAGTATTTT. Its translation is CASSFGGNRDRDFADTQYF.

The chain employs TRBV5-4 and TRBJ2-1; TRBD2 might be the D (6 bases). This CDR3 has 17 residues. Germline V gives CDR1 SGHNT, CDR2 YYREEE (reference sequence). With 0 bases removed from V and 0 bases from J, the gap between germline ends came to 13 bases. The CDR3 region is CASSLGLALSSYNEQFF. DNA for the CDR3: TGTGCCAGCAGCTTGGGTCTAGCGCTCAGCTCCTACAATGAGCAGTTCTTC.

This chain uses TRBV7-2 with TRBJ2-2, with 11 positions matching TRBD2. There are 16 residues in the CDR3. V gave up 5 bases and J gave up 7 bases; unmatched junction bases: 9. Germline V CDR1 and CDR2: SGHTA, FQGNSA. CDR3 DNA: TGTGCCAGCAGCCAACTAGGGACTAGCGGCGGCGGGGAGCTGTTTTTT. Amino acids: CASSQLGTSGGGELFF.

Remarks on this clone: Other DNA sequences within the sample encode an identical CDR3. The genes are TRBV28 and TRBJ2-4; no clear D. Germline CDR1 is MDHEN and CDR2 is SYDVKM. With 4 bases removed from V and 0 bases from J, the gap between germline ends came to 10 bases. This CDR3 comprises 15 residues. For the CDR3, the DNA is TGTGCCAGCAGTTCCCGGCAGGTAGCCAAAAACATTCAGTACTTC. Translation: CASSSRQVAKNIQYF. Drawing the rest from reference TRBV28 and TRBJ2-4, the complete variable domain is DVKVTQSSRYLVKRTGEKVFLECVQDMDHENMFWYRQDPGLGLRLIYFSYDVKMKEKGDIPEGYSVSREKKERFSLILESASTNQTSMYLCASSSRQVAKNIQYFGAGTRLSVL.

Details on this clone: Distinct nucleotide sequences in the sample also encode this CDR3. V and J are TRBV5-6 and TRBJ2-7; D gene ambiguous. The CDR3 loop spans 12 amino acids. Germline CDR1 and CDR2: SGHDT and YYEEEE. Trimming shortened V by 0 bases and J by 4 bases, and 5 bases separated the two germline ends. In DNA form, the CDR3 reads TGTGCCAGCAGCTTGGTCTCGTACGAGCAGTACTTC. Residues: CASSLVSYEQYF. Full variable domain (remainder filled in from reference TRBV5-6 and TRBJ2-7): DAGVTQSPTHLIKTRGQQVTLRCSPKSGHDTVSWYQQALGQGPQFIFQYYEEEERQRGNFPDRFSGHQFPNYSSELNVNALLLGDSALYLCASSLVSYEQYFGPGTRLTVT.